One sample yielded the 23 T cell receptor beta chains listed below, sequenced in a study of early T cells in non-severe SARS-CoV-2 infection. TCRdb recomputed calls from the 5' RACE reads with MiXCR, one row per CDR3 protein. The data contain about 62,000 distinct CDR3 sequences, 8.5% to 9.5% of them singletons. The sequencing sample was made of whole blood. These receptors were taken from an adult who was a healthcare worker with PCR-confirmed SARS-CoV-2 infection or an uninfected control (not recorded which).

In this sample, this clonotype turned up a few times. The V and J genes are TRBV18 and TRBJ2-5; no firm D call. The CDR3 extends over 13 amino acids. Germline CDR1 KGHSH, CDR2 LQKENI. V was pared by 2 bases and J by 5 bases, with 9 bases between. The CDR3 is CASSPIGGETQYF. The CDR3 DNA reads TGTGCCAGCTCACCAATCGGCGGCGAGACCCAGTACTTC.

The rearrangement links TRBV6-1 to TRBJ2-3; D might be TRBD1 or TRBD2, each matching 5 bases. In germline, CDR1 is MNHNS, CDR2 SASEGT. Trimming left V 2 bases short and J 1 base short, with 13 bases between. The length of the CDR3 is 16 residues. The DNA for the CDR3 is TGTGCCAGCAGTGAAACGCCGGGGCTGGGCACAGATACGCAGTATTTT. Translated: CASSETPGLGTDTQYF.

This clonotype was seen at least ten times. Mismatch with germline at one junction end may stem from a read error. This chain connects TRBV12-3 or TRBV12-4 to TRBJ1-2; 7 bases agree with TRBD1. This CDR3 contains 12 residues. The CDR3 region is CASSLNKIGTEF. The CDR3 DNA reads TGTGCCAGCAGCCTAAATAAAATTGGGACAGAATTC.

This clonotype was seen ten or more times. The chain is built from TRBV7-2 and TRBJ1-5, with a tentative D call TRBD1 (5 bases). In germline, CDR1 is SGHTA, CDR2 FQGNSA. The CDR3 consists of 16 residues. The V end lost 1 base, the J end lost 7 bases, and 17 bases lay between the germline ends. DNA for the CDR3: TGTGCCAGCAGCTTAGTTCCGGGGGTGTTGGAGCAGCCCCAGCATTTT. As protein: CASSLVPGVLEQPQHF.

The rearrangement joins TRBV5-6 to TRBJ2-7, with D perhaps matching TRBD1 or TRBD2 (5 bases each). The CDR3 length is 14 residues. With 0 bases removed from V and 6 bases from J, the gap between germline ends came to 13 bases. Germline-derived CDR1 and CDR2 are SGHDT and YYEEEE. DNA for the CDR3: TGTGCCAGCAGCTTGGTAGGGGACGTGGGCGAGCAGTACGTC. Protein: CASSLVGDVGEQYV.

There are a few counts of this clonotype. V gene TRBV12-5 combines with J gene TRBJ2-2; D not certain. Germline loops: CDR1 LGHNT, CDR2 FRNRAP. The V gene lost 1 base and the J gene lost 6 bases, with 6 bases spanning the gap. The CDR3 extends over 13 amino acids. The CDR3 here is CASGLELAGELFF. The CDR3 coding sequence is TGTGCTAGTGGTTTGGAACTCGCCGGGGAGCTGTTTTTT.

This clonotype was found many times. The chain uses TRBV24-1 and TRBJ2-7, with 7 positions matching TRBD1. The germline V gene encodes CDR1 KGHDR and CDR2 SFDVKD. This CDR3 is built from 12 residues. V was pared by 9 bases and J by 7 bases, with 8 bases of the junction left unmatched. CDR3 protein: CATPDRVGEQYV. The DNA of the CDR3 is TGTGCCACCCCCGACAGGGTAGGGGAGCAGTACGTC.

This clonotype has just a few counts. The chain combines TRBV20-1 with TRBJ2-5; D may correspond to TRBD1 or TRBD2 (6 bases each). The V end lost 4 bases, the J end lost 0 bases, and 18 bases lay between the germline ends. CDR1 and CDR2 (germline): DFQATT, SNEGSKA (reference sequence). This CDR3 has 16 amino acids. The CDR3 loop is CSATTEGGAYQETQYF. The CDR3 nucleotides are TGCAGTGCTACAACCGAGGGGGGAGCGTACCAAGAGACCCAGTACTTC.

This clonotype was seen more than once but under ten times. The chain uses TRBV12-3 or TRBV12-4 and TRBJ2-1; a possible D gene is TRBD2 (5 bases). V gave up 6 bases and J gave up 1 base, with 16 bases separating them. This CDR3 has 16 residues. This CDR3 reads CASSPPAGGSYNEQFF. In nucleotides, the CDR3 is TGTGCCAGCAGCCCCCCGGCGGGTGGGTCCTACAATGAGCAGTTCTTC.

This clonotype was detected ten times or more. The V call is TRBV4-2, the J call TRBJ1-6; TRBD1 is a possible D gene (6 bases). The CDR3 loop spans 13 amino acids. Germline CDR1 LGHNA, CDR2 YNFKEQ. Trimming left V 3 bases short and J 8 bases short, with 8 bases between. The CDR3 DNA follows: TGTGCCAGCAGCCAGGAGGGGGATTCACCCCTCCACTTT. The encoded protein is CASSQEGDSPLHF.

The chain couples TRBV7-8 to TRBJ2-3; D is perhaps TRBD2 (6 bases). Germline V gene lookup returns CDR1 SGHVS and CDR2 FQNEAQ. Trimming left V 0 bases short and J 0 bases short, with 10 bases between. This CDR3 spans 16 amino acids. This CDR3 is CASSLAQLASTDTQYF. The CDR3 DNA reads as TGTGCCAGCAGCTTAGCTCAACTAGCCAGCACAGATACGCAGTATTTT. Full variable domain (remainder filled in from reference TRBV7-8 and TRBJ2-3): GAGVSQSPRYKVAKRGQDVALRCDPISGHVSLFWYQQALGQGPEFLTYFQNEAQLDKSGLPSDRFFAERPEGSVSTLKIQRTQQEDSAVYLCASSLAQLASTDTQYFGPGTRLTVL.

This clonotype has a handful of counts. This chain joins TRBV10-3 and TRBJ2-3; D is uncertain. CDR1 is ENHRY and CDR2 is SYGVKD in the germline V gene. The CDR3 is 14 amino acids. Trimming left V 5 bases short and J 1 base short, with 10 bases between. CDR3 residues: CAISPGGGTDTQYF. The CDR3 nucleotides are TGTGCCATCAGTCCGGGTGGGGGCACAGATACGCAGTATTTT.

This clonotype was detected ten times or more. CDR3 DNA: TGTGCCAGCAGCCCAGATGACAGGGAGGTTGATGAGCAGTTCTTC. Translating it yields CASSPDDREVDEQFF. The rearrangement uses TRBV5-5 and TRBJ2-1; D possibly corresponds to TRBD1 (7 bases). CDR3 size: 15 residues. V lost 4 bases and J 8 bases, leaving 19 bases between the germline ends. Per the germline V gene, CDR1 is SGHKS and CDR2 is YYEKEE (reference sequence).

V and J are TRBV12-3 or TRBV12-4 and TRBJ1-5, with D tentatively TRBD1 (5 bases). This CDR3 comprises 13 residues. Trimming took off 6 bases at V and 7 bases at J, with 13 bases between the two ends. The DNA for the CDR3 is TGTGCCAGCAGAACCGTGGGGGGGCAGCCCCAGCATTTT. Amino acids: CASRTVGGQPQHF.

This clonotype was counted ten times or more. The rearrangement uses TRBV7-8 and TRBJ2-5; TRBD2 matches 7 bases. The germline CDR1 and CDR2 sequences are SGHVS and FQNEAQ. Trimming at V came to 6 bases and at J to 1 base, leaving 5 bases not matched to a gene. The CDR3 is 14 residues long. Here the CDR3 reads CASRPPGGQETQYF. In DNA, the CDR3 is TGTGCCAGCAGGCCCCCGGGAGGCCAAGAGACCCAGTACTTC.

The sample holds many counts of this clonotype. CDR3 amino acids: CASADGQGASGANVLTF. The CDR3 DNA reads as TGTGCCAGCGCAGACGGACAGGGAGCCTCTGGGGCCAACGTCCTGACTTTC. This chain joins TRBV19 and TRBJ2-6; TRBD1 matches at 8 bases. Germline assignment: CDR1 LNHDA and CDR2 SQIVND (reference sequence). This CDR3 has 17 residues. V was clipped by 9 bases and J by 0 bases; unmatched bases: 10.

J is TRBJ2-1 and V is TRBV19; 9 bases agree with TRBD1. Trimming cost V 6 bases and J 4 bases; bases outside gene matches: 7. Looked up from germline, CDR1 is LNHDA and CDR2 is SQIVND (reference sequence). CDR3 length: 15 residues. The CDR3 reads CASRTGTGPYNEQFF. CDR3 nucleotide sequence: TGTGCCAGTAGAACCGGGACAGGGCCTTACAATGAGCAGTTCTTC.

The chain uses TRBV14 and TRBJ2-7; D not resolved. This CDR3 has 14 residues. Germline lookup yields CDR1 SGHDN and CDR2 FVKESK. The germline V and J ends were trimmed by 1 base and 2 bases, with 9 bases remaining between them. The chain's CDR3 is CASSQGWGAYEQYV. For the CDR3, the DNA is TGTGCCAGCAGCCAAGGCTGGGGTGCCTACGAGCAGTACGTC.

This clonotype was seen a few times. The rearrangement joins TRBV11-2 to TRBJ2-3; D may match TRBD1 or TRBD2 (5 bases each). The CDR3 runs to 15 residues. Germline V CDR1 and CDR2: SGHAT, FQNNGV. The V and J ends lost 5 bases and 0 bases respectively, with 12 bases between them. CDR3 residues: CASSPGTASTDTQYF. As DNA, the CDR3 is TGTGCCAGCAGCCCCGGGACGGCTAGCACAGATACGCAGTATTTT.

This clonotype was found many times. The chain combines TRBV28 with TRBJ1-1, with 7 bases that match TRBD1. This CDR3 comprises 14 residues. Germline V CDR1 and CDR2: MDHEN, SYDVKM. V shed 2 bases and J 1 base; nucleotides not matched to a gene: 1. In DNA form, the CDR3 reads TGTGCCAGCAGTTTAAGGACAGGGAACACTGAAGCTTTCTTT. As protein: CASSLRTGNTEAFF.

This clonotype was observed a handful of times. V and J are TRBV19 and TRBJ2-7; TRBD2 aligns across 8 bases. Germline CDR1 and CDR2: LNHDA and SQIVND (reference sequence). This CDR3 is 15 amino acids long. Trimming removed 0 bases from V and 2 bases from J; junction bases left unmatched: 3. The CDR3 DNA is TGTGCCAGTAGTATAGATGGTAGCGGGGCCTACGAGCAGTACGTC. Residues: CASSIDGSGAYEQYV.

In this sample, this clonotype turned up many times. The gene calls are TRBV19 and TRBJ2-3; D possibly matches TRBD1 or TRBD2 (6 bases each). Trimming shortened V by 7 bases and J by 1 base, and 12 bases separated the two germline ends. Germline CDR1 is LNHDA and CDR2 is SQIVND (reference sequence). The CDR3 totals 14 residues. CDR3 sequence (DNA): TGTGCCAGTATGGGGGGCGTCGGCACAGATACGCAGTATTTT. It codes for CASMGGVGTDTQYF.

This clonotype was seen only a few times. The V gene is TRBV5-1, the J gene TRBJ2-5; 9 bases match TRBD1. The trim removed 7 bases at V and 10 bases at J, leaving 17 bases unmatched. CDR3 length equals 15 residues. Germline V CDR1 and CDR2: SGHRS, YFSETQ. The CDR3 DNA reads TGCGCCAGCTACTTCGACAGGGGGTCTCCGAGAGACCAGTACTTC. Translating it yields CASYFDRGSPRDQYF.